This TCR beta chain comes out of a study of blood T cells in healthy people across ages. The study, taken as a whole, reports: With age, beta diversity per million T cells declined roughly linearly, significantly by about 40.

Then a second PCR, running roughly 7 to 12 cycles, was carried out with a sample-barcoded 5' primer and a J-beta primer mix. With 12 random nucleotides, a template-switch adaptor tagged each individual cDNA molecule. TCRdb analysed the 5' RACE reads with MiXCR anew, one entry per CDR3 protein. The sample lists 1.5 million to 2 million distinct CDR3 sequences, around 36% occurring once. This clonotype was seen only once. The antigen remains undetermined. One end of the junction is discordant with germline, which a read error may explain. At least 7 million PBMCs were isolated per sample. The amount of total RNA extracted per sample was at least 5.5 micrograms. There are 14 residues in the CDR3. Germline V gene sequence: CDR1 SGHTA, CDR2 FQGTGA.

This chain links TRBV7-3 with TRBJ2-1, with TRBD2 matching 7 bases. The sequencing sample was made of blood. This TCR was recovered from a woman in her twenties or thirties in good health. For the CDR3, the DNA is TGTGCCAGCAGCGACGGGGCGGGAGTAAATGAGCGGTTCTTC. Translating gives CASSDGAGVNERFF.